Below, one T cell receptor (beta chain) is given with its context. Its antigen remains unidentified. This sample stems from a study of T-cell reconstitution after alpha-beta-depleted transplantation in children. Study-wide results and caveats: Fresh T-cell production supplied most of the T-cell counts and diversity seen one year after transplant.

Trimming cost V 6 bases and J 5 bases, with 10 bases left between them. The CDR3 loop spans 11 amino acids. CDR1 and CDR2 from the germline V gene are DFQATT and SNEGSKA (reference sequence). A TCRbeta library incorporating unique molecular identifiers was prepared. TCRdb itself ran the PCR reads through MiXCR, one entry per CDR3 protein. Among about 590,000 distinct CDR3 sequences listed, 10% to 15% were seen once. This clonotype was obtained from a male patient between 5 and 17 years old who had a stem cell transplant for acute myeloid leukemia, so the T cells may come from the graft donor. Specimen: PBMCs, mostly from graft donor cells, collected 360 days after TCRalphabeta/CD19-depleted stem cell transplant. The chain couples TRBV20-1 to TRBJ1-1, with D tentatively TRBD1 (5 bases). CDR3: CSAPDNTEAFF. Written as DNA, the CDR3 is TGCAGTGCCCCGGACAATACTGAAGCTTTCTTT.